The 27 T cell receptor beta chains listed next were all sequenced from one sample in a study of cytomegalovirus exposure and HLA in healthy donors. PCR amplification relied on 60 Vbeta primers (plus 13 Jbeta primers). This table comes from immunoSEQ multiplex PCR, and its TCRdb copy is limited to in-frame clones, with some not included. The table includes around 200,000 clones, around 80% detected once. Sequenced: PBMCs. These receptors were collected from a woman in her sixties or seventies in good health and CMV-seropositive.

The V call is TRBV7-2, the J call TRBJ1-3; the match to TRBD1 covers 11 bases. Trimming cost V 6 bases and J 4 bases; bases outside gene matches: 11. Germline V gene sequence: CDR1 SGHTA, CDR2 FQGNSA. This CDR3 is built from 17 residues. Written as DNA, the CDR3 is TGTGCCAGCAGTCCATTTTGGACAGGGGGCTTGGGAAACACCATATATTTT. Amino acids: CASSPFWTGGLGNTIYF. The full variable domain, in which reference TRBV7-2 and TRBJ1-3 provide the parts outside the CDR3, is GAGVSQSPSNKVTEKGKDVELRCDPISGHTALYWYRQSLGQGLEFLIYFQGNSAPDKSGLPSDRFSAERTGGSVSTLTIQRTQQEDSAVYLCASSPFWTGGLGNTIYFGEGSWLTVV.

The rearrangement links TRBV19 to TRBJ2-1; TRBD2 matches at 15 bases. V was clipped by 5 bases and J by 8 bases; unmatched bases: 10. The CDR3 is 17 residues long. CDR1 LNHDA and CDR2 SQIVND come from the germline V gene (reference sequence). CDR3 in DNA: TGTGCCAGTAGTTCGCCCAGGACTAGCGGGAGGGGCGATGAGCAGTTCTTC. Amino acid sequence: CASSSPRTSGRGDEQFF.

The chain is built from TRBV6-1 and TRBJ1-6, with 8 bases lining up with TRBD1. Germline CDR1 and CDR2: MNHNS and SASEGT. The trim removed 1 base at V and 8 bases at J, leaving 1 base unmatched. The CDR3 runs 14 residues. Here the CDR3 reads CASSEVQGDSPLHF. The CDR3 DNA reads as TGTGCCAGCAGTGAAGTACAGGGGGATTCACCCCTCCACTTT.

The chain joins TRBV10-1 to TRBJ2-5, with 8 bases aligning to TRBD2. Germline-derived CDR1 and CDR2 are WNHNN and SYGVQD (reference sequence). The CDR3 consists of 15 residues. The V segment lost 1 base and the J segment 0 bases; nucleotides outside the gene matches: 1. For the CDR3, the DNA is TGCGCCAGCAGTGAGTGGCGGGAGGACCAAGAGACCCAGTACTTC. Translation gives CASSEWREDQETQYF.

This clone appeared a few times. The chain recombines TRBV7-8 with TRBJ2-3; a possible D gene is TRBD2 (6 bases). The CDR3 length is 16 residues. V dropped 3 bases and J dropped 2 bases, with 15 bases sitting between them. Per germline, CDR1 SGHVS and CDR2 FQNEAQ. CDR3 amino acids: CASSFRQGGSTDTQYF. The CDR3 nucleotides are TGTGCCAGCAGCTTCCGCCAGGGAGGTTCCACAGATACGCAGTATTTT.

This chain links TRBV4-2 with TRBJ2-3; TRBD2 matches 12 bases. There are 21 residues in the CDR3. Losses at the gene ends were 1 base for V and 0 bases for J; bases not matched to a gene: 14. Germline CDR1 is LGHNA and CDR2 is YNFKEQ. CDR3: CASSQVSTSGGAPDSTDTQYF. Written as DNA, the CDR3 is TGTGCCAGCAGCCAAGTCTCGACTAGCGGGGGAGCGCCGGATAGCACAGATACGCAGTATTTT.

This chain connects TRBV28 to TRBJ1-2; 8 nucleotides agree with TRBD1. The CDR3 spans 14 residues. Unmatched junction bases numbered 10, after V lost 5 bases and J lost 8 bases. Germline V gives CDR1 MDHEN, CDR2 SYDVKM. CDR3 sequence: CASSDLTGGSGYTF. CDR3 nucleotide sequence: TGTGCCAGCAGTGACCTTACAGGGGGATCAGGCTACACCTTC.

The chain carries TRBV10-1 and TRBJ1-2; D not resolved. This CDR3 comprises 13 residues. Trimming removed 6 bases at V and 1 base at J, with 9 bases between. CDR1 is WNHNN and CDR2 is SYGVQD in the germline V gene (reference sequence). The DNA for the CDR3 is TGCGCCAGCAGGAGAGGACTTAACTATGGCTACACCTTC. Translated, it gives CASRRGLNYGYTF.

This clone was picked up a small number of times. The chain links TRBV28 to TRBJ1-3; 11 nucleotides line up with TRBD1. Germline V CDR1 and CDR2: MDHEN, SYDVKM. With V trimmed by 1 base and J by 7 bases, 9 bases remained unmatched. This CDR3 contains 17 residues. CDR3 sequence: CASSLYRTGGRGNTIYF. CDR3 DNA: TGTGCCAGCAGTTTATACAGGACAGGGGGCCGGGGGAACACCATATATTTT. The variable domain in full, with the rest retrieved from reference TRBV28 and TRBJ1-3, is DVKVTQSSRYLVKRTGEKVFLECVQDMDHENMFWYRQDPGLGLRLIYFSYDVKMKEKGDIPEGYSVSREKKERFSLILESASTNQTSMYLCASSLYRTGGRGNTIYFGEGSWLTVV.

The rearrangement joins TRBV7-6 to TRBJ2-5; D is perhaps TRBD1 (5 bases). The CDR3 contains 16 residues. V was clipped by 4 bases and J by 3 bases, with 18 bases between them. From germline, CDR1 is SGHVS and CDR2 FNYEAQ. Written as DNA, the CDR3 is TGTGCCAGCAGCTACAATACAGGAGTGCCCGAAGAGACCCAGTACTTC. Protein sequence: CASSYNTGVPEETQYF.

This sequence joins TRBV18 and TRBJ1-2, with 8 bases identical to TRBD1. Germline assignment: CDR1 KGHSH and CDR2 LQKENI. This CDR3 comprises 13 residues. Trimming removed 5 bases from V and 6 bases from J; junction bases left unmatched: 5. For the CDR3, the DNA is TGTGCCAGCTCAGGACAGACAGGGGATGGCTACACCTTC. This translates into CASSGQTGDGYTF.

This chain links TRBV7-3 with TRBJ1-5; the D gene is possibly TRBD1 (5 bases). The CDR3 runs 13 residues. V was clipped by 1 base and J by 7 bases, with 8 bases between them. The germline V gene encodes CDR1 SGHTA and CDR2 FQGTGA. CDR3 coding DNA: TGTGCCAGCAGCTTAATGTCAGGGCAGCCCCAGCATTTT. It yields the protein CASSLMSGQPQHF.

The V gene is TRBV5-1, the J gene TRBJ2-1; D is possibly TRBD1 (7 bases). The V gene lost 2 bases and the J gene lost 4 bases, with 16 bases spanning the gap. This CDR3 has 16 residues. Germline loops: CDR1 SGHRS, CDR2 YFSETQ. For the CDR3, the DNA is TGCGCCAGCAGCTTACGAGGAGGGGGCAGTTACAATGAGCAGTTCTTC. Protein product: CASSLRGGGSYNEQFF.

The chain employs TRBV7-2 and TRBJ1-2; a weak D match, TRBD1 (6 bases). The V gene lost 5 bases and the J gene lost 1 base, with 11 bases spanning the gap. Per the germline V gene, CDR1 is SGHTA and CDR2 is FQGNSA. The CDR3 loop spans 14 amino acids. The CDR3 nucleotides read TGTGCCAGCAGCCCGGACAGTTTTAACTATGGCTACACCTTC. Protein sequence: CASSPDSFNYGYTF.

Turning to this clone: Other DNA sequences in the sample encode the same CDR3. The chain couples TRBV18 to TRBJ1-1; no clear D gene. The CDR3 has 12 residues. V lost 3 bases, J lost 2 bases, and 4 bases lay in between. CDR1 KGHSH and CDR2 LQKENI come from the germline V gene. The CDR3 bases are TGTGCCAGCTCACCGAGTAACACTGAAGCTTTCTTT. Translation: CASSPSNTEAFF.

V and J are TRBV6-1 and TRBJ1-1; 9 bases agree with TRBD1. Germline-derived CDR1 and CDR2 are MNHNS and SASEGT. V gave up 2 bases and J gave up 7 bases; unmatched junction bases: 5. This CDR3 region has 14 residues. CDR3 sequence reads: CASSEYRGRGEAFF. The CDR3 DNA reads as TGTGCCAGCAGTGAATACAGGGGGCGAGGTGAAGCTTTCTTT.

The chain links TRBV28 to TRBJ2-2; 7 positions agree with TRBD1. V shed 4 bases, J shed 5 bases, and the junction held 7 bases outside the gene matches. The CDR3 spans 15 residues. Germline lookup yields CDR1 MDHEN and CDR2 SYDVKM. The CDR3 loop reads CASSSPGQLTGELFF. The CDR3 nucleotides are TGTGCCAGCAGTTCGCCGGGACAGCTAACCGGGGAGCTGTTTTTT.

This chain uses TRBV30 with TRBJ1-3, with D perhaps matching TRBD1 (6 bases). The germline gives CDR1 GTSNPN, CDR2 SVGIG (reference sequence). This CDR3 has 18 amino acids. The germline V and J ends were trimmed by 1 base and 0 bases, with 19 bases remaining between them. The CDR3 loop is CAWSALYAKTGSGNTIYF. In DNA form, the CDR3 reads TGTGCCTGGAGTGCTTTGTACGCGAAGACAGGCTCTGGAAACACCATATATTTT.

The chain is built from TRBV28 and TRBJ2-5; D unclear. The length of the CDR3 is 14 residues. Between the trimmed V and J ends, which lost 3 bases and 2 bases, there was a span of 10 bases. Germline CDR1 and CDR2: MDHEN and SYDVKM. DNA for the CDR3: TGTGCCAGCAGTTTCTCCCTCCGGCAAGAGACCCAGTACTTC. This encodes CASSFSLRQETQYF. The complete variable domain, with remaining parts taken from reference TRBV28 and TRBJ2-5, reads DVKVTQSSRYLVKRTGEKVFLECVQDMDHENMFWYRQDPGLGLRLIYFSYDVKMKEKGDIPEGYSVSREKKERFSLILESASTNQTSMYLCASSFSLRQETQYFGPGTRLLVL.

The chain uses TRBV6-1 and TRBJ2-3; 8 nucleotides line up with TRBD2. V trimming: 1 base; J trimming: 2 bases; junction bases outside the gene matches: 8. The CDR3 sequence is 17 residues long. Germline values: CDR1 MNHNS, CDR2 SASEGT. CDR3 region: CASSEVGGGISTDTQYF. The DNA of the CDR3 is TGTGCCAGCAGTGAAGTGGGCGGGGGGATATCCACAGATACGCAGTATTTT.

This chain joins TRBV19 and TRBJ2-2, with TRBD2 matching 15 bases. CDR3 length: 17 residues. The ends lost 6 bases at V and 4 bases at J; junction bases unmatched: 6. Germline V lookup: CDR1 LNHDA, CDR2 SQIVND (reference sequence). CDR3 sequence: CASRTGLAGGGTGELFF. The CDR3 bases are TGTGCCAGTAGGACGGGACTAGCGGGAGGAGGCACCGGGGAGCTGTTTTTT.

The CDR3 is CASSAGVGTQYF. CDR3 in DNA: TGTGCCAGCAGTGCAGGGGTAGGGACCCAGTACTTC. This rearrangement joins TRBV2 to TRBJ2-5; a weak D match, TRBD1 (6 bases). Per germline, CDR1 SNHLY and CDR2 FYNNEI. V was trimmed by 4 bases and J by 7 bases, leaving 10 bases between them. This CDR3 contains 12 residues. The complete variable domain, with remaining parts taken from reference TRBV2 and TRBJ2-5, reads EPEVTQTPSHQVTQMGQEVILRCVPISNHLYFYWYRQILGQKVEFLVSFYNNEISEKSEIFDDQFSVERPDGSNFTLKIRSTKLEDSAMYFCASSAGVGTQYFGPGTRLLVL.

This sequence joins TRBV10-3 and TRBJ1-2; D remains unclear. Trimming took off 2 bases at V and 1 base at J, with 11 bases between the two ends. The germline V gene has CDR1 ENHRY and CDR2 SYGVKD. This CDR3 is built from 15 residues. DNA for the CDR3: TGTGCCATCAGTGAGCTGGAGGGTGGTAACTATGGCTACACCTTC. Protein sequence: CAISELEGGNYGYTF.

CDR3 nucleotide sequence: TGTGCCAGCAGAACAGGGGGCGGTCAGCCCCAGCATTTT. Its protein is CASRTGGGQPQHF. The chain links TRBV28 to TRBJ1-5, with 9 positions matching TRBD1. Germline-derived CDR1 and CDR2 are MDHEN and SYDVKM. This CDR3 region has 13 residues. V trimming: 6 bases; J trimming: 6 bases; junction bases outside the gene matches: 3.

This chain connects TRBV28 to TRBJ1-1; tentatively, D is TRBD1 (6 bases). CDR1 MDHEN and CDR2 SYDVKM come from the germline V gene. V lost 6 bases and J 8 bases, leaving 22 bases between the germline ends. This CDR3 region has 15 residues. The CDR3 reads CASSSSGTGFLEAFF. CDR3 sequence (DNA): TGTGCCAGCAGCTCGTCAGGTACAGGGTTCCTAGAAGCTTTCTTT.

The V gene is TRBV28, the J gene TRBJ1-5; tentative D call: TRBD1 (5 bases). CDR3 length: 15 amino acids. V gave up 7 bases and J gave up 0 bases, with 13 bases separating them. The germline gives CDR1 MDHEN, CDR2 SYDVKM. The CDR3 DNA reads TGTGCCAGCACGACAGCCTCATATAGCAATCAGCCCCAGCATTTT. As protein: CASTTASYSNQPQHF.

The chain is built from TRBV5-1 and TRBJ2-1; 12 nucleotides line up with TRBD2. CDR1 is SGHRS and CDR2 is YFSETQ in the germline V gene. The CDR3 covers 17 residues. V lost 2 bases and J lost 2; bases outside the gene matches: 5. The CDR3 reads CASSLRTSGKTYNEQFF. CDR3 DNA: TGCGCCAGCAGCTTACGGACTAGCGGGAAGACCTACAATGAGCAGTTCTTC.